These 31 T cell receptor beta chains came from one sample sequenced in a study of blood T cell repertoires in COVID-19. Profiled with immunoSEQ multiplex PCR; TCRdb holds only in-frame clones, not every one. The data contain 200,000 or so clones, 85% of them singletons. Sequences were obtained from peripheral blood. The receptors here all came from a man aged 60 to 75 with COVID-19, enrolled during active disease.

The chain couples TRBV12-3 or TRBV12-4 to TRBJ2-3; D ambiguous. This CDR3 has 13 residues. The ends were cut back, 7 bases at V and 1 base at J, with 9 bases in the middle. The CDR3, as DNA: TGTGCCAGCAATCCTAGGCGCACAGATACGCAGTATTTT. It is translated as CASNPRRTDTQYF.

The chain joins TRBV9 to TRBJ2-7; no definite D call. The length of the CDR3 is 16 residues. Germline CDR1 reads SGDLS; CDR2 reads YYNGEE. Trimming took 3 bases from V and 0 from J, leaving 16 bases between them. The CDR3 here is CASSASSWAPSYEQYF. CDR3 nucleotides: TGTGCCAGCAGCGCCTCCTCGTGGGCCCCCTCCTACGAGCAGTACTTC. Together with reference TRBV9 and TRBJ2-7, the CDR3 gives the full variable domain: DSGVTQTPKHLITATGQRVTLRCSPRSGDLSVYWYQQSLDQGLQFLIQYYNGEERAKGNILERFSAQQFPDLHSELNLSSLELGDSALYFCASSASSWAPSYEQYFGPGTRLTVT.

This clone showed up just a few times. V usage is TRBV28 and J usage is TRBJ1-1; TRBD1 might be the D (5 bases). V was trimmed by 3 bases and J by 4 bases, leaving 15 bases between them. The CDR3 extends over 15 amino acids. Germline loops: CDR1 MDHEN, CDR2 SYDVKM. The CDR3 loop reads CASSLRRGGITEAFF. As DNA, the CDR3 is TGTGCCAGCAGTTTGAGAAGGGGTGGTATCACTGAAGCTTTCTTT.

This chain joins TRBV15 and TRBJ2-1; tentative D call: TRBD1 (5 bases). Germline CDR1 is LNHNV and CDR2 is YYDKDF (reference sequence). V shed 3 bases and J shed 8 bases, with 14 bases lying between them. The CDR3 is 14 amino acids. The CDR3 loop is CATSRGPGVDEQFF. CDR3 coding DNA: TGTGCCACCAGCAGGGGGCCGGGTGTCGATGAGCAGTTCTTC. The full variable domain, its missing parts supplied by reference TRBV15 and TRBJ2-1, is DAMVIQNPRYQVTQFGKPVTLSCSQTLNHNVMYWYQQKSSQAPKLLFHYYDKDFNNEADTPDNFQSRRPNTSFCFLDIRSPGLGDTAMYLCATSRGPGVDEQFFGPGTRLTVL.

The chain recombines TRBV30 with TRBJ1-3; 10 positions match TRBD1. The V gene's germline CDR1 is GTSNPN and CDR2 SVGIG (reference sequence). V shed 3 bases and J 0 bases; nucleotides not matched to a gene: 5. The CDR3 is made up of 16 amino acids. The CDR3 here is CAWSRDRGLSGNTIYF. The CDR3 nucleotides read TGTGCCTGGAGCCGGGACAGGGGCCTCTCTGGAAACACCATATATTTT. Filled out from reference TRBV30 and TRBJ1-3, the complete variable domain reads SQTIHQWPATLVQPVGSPLSLECTVEGTSNPNLYWYRQAAGRGLQLLFYSVGIGQISSEVPQNLSASRPQDRQFILSSKKLLLSDSGFYLCAWSRDRGLSGNTIYFGEGSWLTVV.

V gene TRBV3-1 (or the pseudogene TRBV3-2) combines with J gene TRBJ2-1; tentatively, D is TRBD2 (7 bases). V lost 5 bases, J lost 9 bases, and 11 bases lay in between. CDR1 LGHDT and CDR2 YNNKEL come from the germline V gene (reference sequence). The CDR3 runs to 12 residues. In DNA, the CDR3 is TGTGCCAGCAGCTACCGGGGGGCTGAGCAGTTCTTC. Protein sequence: CASSYRGAEQFF.

The J gene is TRBJ1-5, the V gene TRBV6-2 or TRBV6-3; D possibly corresponds to TRBD1 (5 bases). V was clipped by 6 bases and J by 9 bases, with 12 bases between them. The germline V gene has CDR1 MNHEY and CDR2 SVGEGT. The CDR3 length is 12 residues. CDR3 nucleotides: TGTGCCAGCAGCCCGGGGCCATGGCCCCAGCATTTT. Amino acid sequence: CASSPGPWPQHF.

The chain recombines TRBV7-2 with TRBJ1-2; D possibly corresponds to TRBD1 (5 bases). CDR3 size: 14 residues. V was trimmed by 0 bases and J by 2 bases, leaving 7 bases between them. The germline V gene has CDR1 SGHTA and CDR2 FQGNSA. CDR3 coding DNA: TGTGCCAGCAGCTTAGCGGGGCAGAACTATGGCTACACCTTC. As protein: CASSLAGQNYGYTF.

The V gene is TRBV30, the J gene TRBJ2-2; D is perhaps TRBD2 (5 bases). Germline-derived CDR1 and CDR2 are GTSNPN and SVGIG (reference sequence). Trimming removed 0 bases at V and 7 bases at J, with 9 bases between. The length of the CDR3 is 13 residues. CDR3: CAWSVEGGGELFF. CDR3 bases: TGTGCCTGGAGTGTAGAGGGTGGCGGGGAGCTGTTTTTT.

This clone was counted a few times. This chain connects TRBV25-1 to TRBJ1-2; D not resolved. V lost 1 base to trimming and J lost 6 bases, with 12 bases between them. Germline-derived CDR1 and CDR2 are MGHDK and SYGVNS. CDR3 length: 14 residues. In DNA form, the CDR3 reads TGTGCCAGCAGTGAATTTGAGGCGTACCATGGCTACACCTTC. This encodes CASSEFEAYHGYTF.

This chain uses TRBV18 with TRBJ2-5; 9 bases align to TRBD1. The V segment lost 3 bases and the J segment 7 bases; nucleotides outside the gene matches: 3. The CDR3 is made up of 13 amino acids. CDR1 and CDR2 (germline): KGHSH, LQKENI. For the CDR3, the DNA is TGTGCCAGCTCACCGGACAGGGGAGGGACCCAGTACTTC. The encoded protein is CASSPDRGGTQYF.

This clone was seen a handful of times. V and J are TRBV29-1 and TRBJ1-2; no reliable D call. Germline V gene lookup returns CDR1 SQVTM and CDR2 ANQGSEA. The CDR3 extends over 13 amino acids. Trimming pared 4 bases from V and 1 base from J, leaving 10 bases between. CDR3 region: CSVVGASNYGYTF. The CDR3 DNA is TGCAGCGTTGTTGGTGCCAGTAACTATGGCTACACCTTC. The full variable domain, rest sourced from reference TRBV29-1 and TRBJ1-2, is SAVISQKPSRDICQRGTSLTIQCQVDSQVTMMFWYRQQPGQSLTLIATANQGSEATYESGFVIDKFPISRPNLTFSTLTVSNMSPEDSSIYLCSVVGASNYGYTFGSGTRLTVV.

The J gene is TRBJ1-2, the V gene TRBV6-5; a weak D match, TRBD1 (6 bases). Germline lookup yields CDR1 MNHEY and CDR2 SVGAGI. Trimming cost V 6 bases and J 7 bases, with 15 bases left between them. The CDR3 spans 13 residues. CDR3 sequence (DNA): TGTGCCAGCAGCCCCACAGGGTTGGGTGGCTACACCTTC. It is translated as CASSPTGLGGYTF.

This chain connects TRBV6-6 to TRBJ2-2, with D possibly TRBD1 on 5 matching bases. Looked up from germline, CDR1 is MNHNY and CDR2 is SVGAGI (reference sequence). Trimming took 6 bases from V and 0 from J, leaving 14 bases between them. The CDR3 runs to 16 residues. CDR3 region: CASRIDSYANTGELFF. For the CDR3, the DNA is TGTGCCAGCAGGATTGACAGCTATGCGAACACCGGGGAGCTGTTTTTT.

The chain is built from TRBV10-1 and TRBJ2-1; 7 nucleotides line up with TRBD2. The V gene end was trimmed by 3 bases and the J gene end by 5 bases; junction bases not matched to a gene: 22. Germline assignment: CDR1 WNHNN and CDR2 SYGVQD (reference sequence). The CDR3 has 20 amino acids. Here the CDR3 DNA reads TGCGCCAGCAGTGATTATTGGAGAGCGGGGCCCGGGTGGGGACACAATGAGCAGTTCTTC. It specifies CASSDYWRAGPGWGHNEQFF.

This clone turned up a few times. V and J are TRBV28 and TRBJ2-5, with 8 bases lining up with TRBD2. The CDR3 extends over 15 amino acids. Germline lookup yields CDR1 MDHEN and CDR2 SYDVKM. Trimming at V came to 1 base and at J to 4 bases, leaving 5 bases not matched to a gene. The CDR3 sequence: CASSLSAGVGETQYF. As DNA, the CDR3 is TGTGCCAGCAGTTTATCAGCGGGAGTTGGAGAGACCCAGTACTTC. The entire variable domain, with the rest obtained from reference TRBV28 and TRBJ2-5, is as follows: DVKVTQSSRYLVKRTGEKVFLECVQDMDHENMFWYRQDPGLGLRLIYFSYDVKMKEKGDIPEGYSVSREKKERFSLILESASTNQTSMYLCASSLSAGVGETQYFGPGTRLLVL.

The rearrangement links TRBV7-8 to TRBJ1-5; no clear D gene. Germline V CDR1 and CDR2: SGHVS, FQNEAQ. The V gene lost 3 bases and the J gene lost 2 bases, with 11 bases spanning the gap. The CDR3 runs 15 residues. Written as DNA, the CDR3 is TGTGCCAGCAGCTTCGCTGGTGGGCGCAATCAGCCCCAGCATTTT. It yields the protein CASSFAGGRNQPQHF.

In nucleotides, the CDR3 is TGTGCCAGCATCCCCAGGGACCAAGAGACCCAGTACTTC. Its protein is CASIPRDQETQYF. The rearrangement links TRBV12-3 or TRBV12-4 to TRBJ2-5, with D possibly TRBD1 on 5 matching bases. The CDR3 runs to 13 residues. The ends were cut back, 7 bases at V and 0 bases at J, with 9 bases in the middle.

This clone was detected a few times. The V call is TRBV30, the J call TRBJ1-4; TRBD1 might be the D (5 bases). Germline V CDR1 and CDR2: GTSNPN, SVGIG (reference sequence). The CDR3 is 14 amino acids. V was cut by 0 bases and J by 8 bases, with 13 bases left in between. CDR3 in amino acids: CAWSVKGLGEKLFF. The CDR3 DNA sequence: TGTGCCTGGAGTGTAAAGGGGCTGGGGGAAAAACTGTTTTTT.

The genes are TRBV6-2 or TRBV6-3 and TRBJ1-3; D gene unclear. The germline CDR1 and CDR2 sequences are MNHEY and SVGEGT. The CDR3 runs 12 residues. V was shortened by 6 bases and J by 4 bases, with 7 bases between the two germline ends. The CDR3: CASSPVGNTIYF. CDR3 nucleotide sequence: TGTGCCAGCAGCCCCGTCGGAAACACCATATATTTT.

V is TRBV9 and J is TRBJ1-4, with D unclear. With 0 bases removed from V and 0 bases from J, the gap between germline ends came to 6 bases. In germline, CDR1 is SGDLS, CDR2 YYNGEE. The CDR3 is 15 residues long. The CDR3 DNA reads as TGTGCCAGCAGCGTAGGTTATGCAACTAATGAAAAACTGTTTTTT. Protein: CASSVGYATNEKLFF.

CDR3: CASSRLPGTIYF. The CDR3, as DNA: TGTGCCAGCTCTCGTCTTCCCGGCACCATATATTTT. The J gene is TRBJ1-3, the V gene TRBV6-5; D remains ambiguous. V lost 8 bases and J lost 9, with 14 bases in between. The CDR3 has 12 amino acids. Per the germline V gene, CDR1 is MNHEY and CDR2 is SVGAGI.

On this clone itself: A clone one base away is much larger, so this may be a read error. This chain links TRBV6-2 or TRBV6-3 with TRBJ1-2, with a weak D call TRBD1 (5 bases). V was shortened by 8 bases and J by 3 bases, with 10 bases between the two germline ends. CDR1 is MNHEY, CDR2 SVGEGT, per germline. This CDR3 comprises 12 residues. CDR3: CASRRGDYGYTF. The CDR3 DNA reads TGTGCCAGCCGCCGGGGGGACTATGGCTACACCTTC.

This clone has more than one count but fewer than ten. The V and J genes are TRBV5-1 and TRBJ1-2; D not resolved. CDR1 and CDR2 (germline): SGHRS, YFSETQ. The CDR3 contains 15 residues. The V end was cut by 4 bases, the J end by 4 bases, with 17 bases between. The CDR3 DNA sequence: TGCGCCAGCAGCGCGACCGAGGGCCGGGCCTATGGCTACACCTTC. Translated, it gives CASSATEGRAYGYTF.

The table lists this clone with a count of one. J is TRBJ1-5 and V is TRBV6-6; tentative D call: TRBD1 (6 bases). Trimming took 8 bases from V and 5 from J, leaving 13 bases between them. The germline gives CDR1 MNHNY, CDR2 SVGAGI (reference sequence). This CDR3 region has 13 residues. CDR3 amino acids: CASRDIGYQPQHF. The CDR3 DNA reads as TGTGCCAGCCGGGACATAGGATATCAGCCCCAGCATTTT.

The chain employs TRBV12-2 and TRBJ1-6; the table's D gene call, TRBD1, was not cross checked with the DNA. TRBV12-2 is shown as a pseudogene. The CDR3 consists of 15 residues. CDR3 DNA: TGTGCAAGTCGCTGCCCGAGGACAGGGGACTCACCCCTCCACTTT. Amino acids: CASRCPRTGDSPLHF.

The count of this clone is one. The genes are TRBV30 and TRBJ1-2; TRBD1 is a possible D gene (5 bases). This CDR3 has 14 amino acids. V lost 2 bases and J lost 4, with 14 bases in between. Germline CDR1 is GTSNPN and CDR2 is SVGIG (reference sequence). CDR3 protein: CAWSTKGQSYGYTF. Here the CDR3 DNA reads TGTGCCTGGAGTACCAAGGGGCAGAGCTATGGCTACACCTTC.

This clone has a single count. The V gene is TRBV27, the J gene TRBJ1-1; TRBD1 matches 10 bases. The V gene's germline CDR1 is MNHEY and CDR2 SMNVEV (reference sequence). V lost 4 bases to trimming and J lost 2 bases; unmatched junction nucleotides: 10. The CDR3 contains 17 residues. The CDR3 DNA follows: TGTGCCAGCAGTTCCGGTAGGGGACAGGGGCCCAACACTGAAGCTTTCTTT. Its protein product is CASSSGRGQGPNTEAFF.

This clone was picked up one time. J is TRBJ1-3 and V is TRBV28; the D is unclear. Per the germline V gene, CDR1 is MDHEN and CDR2 is SYDVKM. The CDR3 runs to 14 residues. Trimming cost V 2 bases and J 2 bases, with 7 bases left between them. CDR3 in DNA: TGTGCCAGCAGTTTACTCGCGGCTGGAAACACCATATATTTT. Protein product: CASSLLAAGNTIYF.

The chain is built from TRBV29-1 and TRBJ1-3, with 8 positions matching TRBD1. J was trimmed by 0 bases and V by 8 bases; bases with no gene match: 18. The CDR3 runs to 18 residues. Germline V CDR1 and CDR2: SQVTM, ANQGSEA. The CDR3 coding sequence is TGCAGCTCCACCAGGACAGGGACCCGGCTTGACTCTGGAAACACCATATATTTT. It specifies CSSTRTGTRLDSGNTIYF.

With regard to this clone: The sample holds other DNA sequences that translate to the same CDR3. The V gene is TRBV18, the J gene TRBJ2-7; 9 positions agree with TRBD1. J was trimmed by 0 bases and V by 3 bases; bases with no gene match: 0. The CDR3 is made up of 14 amino acids. The germline V gene encodes CDR1 KGHSH and CDR2 LQKENI. Here the CDR3 reads CASSPDRGSYEQYF. CDR3 sequence (DNA): TGTGCCAGCTCACCGGACAGGGGCTCCTACGAGCAGTACTTC.